This T cell receptor beta chain is from a study of shared clonotypes between healthy human individuals. Findings of the study overall: Among donors, the sharing of clonotypes was expected to be influenced by sequencing depth.

Splitting the CD4+ cells yielded a CD45RA+ naive subset and a CD45RA-negative memory subset. This clone occurred a few times. The antigen is not known. Produced via immunoSEQ multiplex PCR; TCRdb's table is partial and in-frame only. Of 950,000 to 1,300,000 clones listed, around 75% are singletons. Sequenced input: memory CD4+ T cells sorted from blood. This sample's subset: CD45RA-negative fraction. The sequence came from a man aged 18 to 35 in good health.

CDR3 sequence (DNA): TGTGCCTGGAGTGTCGCCGGGACGATAAACACTGAAGCTTTCTTT. This codes for CAWSVAGTINTEAFF. The J gene is TRBJ1-1, the V gene TRBV30; the D gene is possibly TRBD1 (5 bases). V shed 0 bases and J shed 2 bases, with 13 bases lying between them. The CDR3 runs to 15 residues. The germline V gene encodes CDR1 GTSNPN and CDR2 SVGIG (reference sequence).